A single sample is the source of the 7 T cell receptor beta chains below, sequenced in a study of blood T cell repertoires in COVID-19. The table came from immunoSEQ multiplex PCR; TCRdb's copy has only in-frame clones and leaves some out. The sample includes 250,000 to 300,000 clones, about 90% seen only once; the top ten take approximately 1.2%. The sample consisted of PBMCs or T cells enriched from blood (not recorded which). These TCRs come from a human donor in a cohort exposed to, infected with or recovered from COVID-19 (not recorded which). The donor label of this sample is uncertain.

This CDR3 reads CASGLGGPGTEAFF. The CDR3 nucleotides are TGTGCCAGCGGGTTAGGGGGTCCGGGTACTGAAGCTTTCTTT. The rearrangement links TRBV7-3 to TRBJ1-1; D perhaps matches TRBD1 (6 bases). Germline values: CDR1 SGHTA, CDR2 FQGTGA. The CDR3 runs to 14 residues. Trimming took off 8 bases at V and 5 bases at J, with 18 bases between the two ends.

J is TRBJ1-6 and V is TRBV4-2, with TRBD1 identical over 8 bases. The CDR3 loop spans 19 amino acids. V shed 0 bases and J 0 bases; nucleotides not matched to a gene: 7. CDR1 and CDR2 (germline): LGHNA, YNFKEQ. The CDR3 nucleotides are TGTGCCAGCAGCCAAGACTCGACAGGGGTTTTCTCCTATAATTCACCCCTCCACTTT. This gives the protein CASSQDSTGVFSYNSPLHF.

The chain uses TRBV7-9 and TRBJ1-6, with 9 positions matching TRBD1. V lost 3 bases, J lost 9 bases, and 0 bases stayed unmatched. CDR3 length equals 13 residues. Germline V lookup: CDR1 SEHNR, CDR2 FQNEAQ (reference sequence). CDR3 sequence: CASSLGQGSPLHF. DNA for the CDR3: TGTGCCAGCAGCTTGGGACAGGGTTCACCCCTCCACTTT.

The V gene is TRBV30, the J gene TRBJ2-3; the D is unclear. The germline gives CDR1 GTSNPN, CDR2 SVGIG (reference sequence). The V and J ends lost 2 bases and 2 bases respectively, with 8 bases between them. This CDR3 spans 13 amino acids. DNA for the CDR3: TGTGCCTGGAGTTCTTCAGTCACAGATACGCAGTATTTT. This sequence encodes CAWSSSVTDTQYF.

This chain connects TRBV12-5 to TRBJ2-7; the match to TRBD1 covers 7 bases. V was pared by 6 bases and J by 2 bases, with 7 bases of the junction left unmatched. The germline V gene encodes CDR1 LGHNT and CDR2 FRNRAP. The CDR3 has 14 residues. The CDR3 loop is CASGLGQNPYEQYF. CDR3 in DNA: TGTGCTAGTGGCCTGGGACAGAATCCCTACGAGCAGTACTTC.

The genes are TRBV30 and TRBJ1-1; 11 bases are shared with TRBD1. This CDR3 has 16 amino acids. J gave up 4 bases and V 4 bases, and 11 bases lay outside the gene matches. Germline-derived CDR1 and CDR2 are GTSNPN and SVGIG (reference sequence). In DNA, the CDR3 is TGTGCCTGGAAGGATTTTGGCGGGACAGGGGGCACTGAAGCTTTCTTT. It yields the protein CAWKDFGGTGGTEAFF. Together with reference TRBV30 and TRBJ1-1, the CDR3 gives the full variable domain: SQTIHQWPATLVQPVGSPLSLECTVEGTSNPNLYWYRQAAGRGLQLLFYSVGIGQISSEVPQNLSASRPQDRQFILSSKKLLLSDSGFYLCAWKDFGGTGGTEAFFGQGTRLTVV.

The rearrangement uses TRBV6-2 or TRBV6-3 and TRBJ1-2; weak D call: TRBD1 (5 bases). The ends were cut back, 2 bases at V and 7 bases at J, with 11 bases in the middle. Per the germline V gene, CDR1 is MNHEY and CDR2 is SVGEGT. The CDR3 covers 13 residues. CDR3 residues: CASSYGGMSGYTF. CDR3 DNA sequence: TGTGCCAGCAGTTACGGGGGGATGAGTGGCTACACCTTC.